This passage covers 17 T cell receptor beta chains from one sample sequenced in a study of blood T cell repertoires in COVID-19. TCRdb keeps only in-frame clones here, not all; method: immunoSEQ multiplex PCR. This sample has a few hundred thousand clones; roughly 91% occur once, and the top ten carry 2% to 2.5%. The source material was PBMCs or T cells enriched from blood (not recorded which). Source of these receptors: an older woman in a cohort exposed to, infected with or recovered from COVID-19 (not recorded which).

With respect to this clone: In the same sample, other DNA sequences code for this CDR3. The J gene is TRBJ1-1, the V gene TRBV29-1; 7 nucleotides align to TRBD1. The V gene's germline CDR1 is SQVTM and CDR2 ANQGSEA. With 6 bases clipped from V and 1 base from J, the junction kept 2 bases outside the gene matches. The CDR3 covers 12 residues. CDR3 coding DNA: TGCAGCGTGGGACAGCCGAACACTGAAGCTTTCTTT. Amino acids: CSVGQPNTEAFF.

The CDR3 DNA sequence: TGTGCCAGCAGTTTAGGACACCCTAATCAGCCCCAGCATTTT. Residues: CASSLGHPNQPQHF. V and J are TRBV28 and TRBJ1-5, with TRBD1 as a possible D gene (5 bases). V lost 2 bases and J 4 bases, leaving 9 bases between the germline ends. Germline V gene sequence: CDR1 MDHEN, CDR2 SYDVKM. The CDR3 extends over 14 amino acids.

The chain uses TRBV3-1 (or the pseudogene TRBV3-2) and TRBJ2-2; D might be TRBD2 (6 bases). The CDR3 spans 14 residues. V lost 8 bases and J 1 base, leaving 11 bases between the germline ends. Germline V lookup: CDR1 LGHDT, CDR2 YNNKEL (reference sequence). CDR3 in DNA: TGTGCCAGCCTCGGGACTCGGAACACCGGGGAGCTGTTTTTT. Protein product: CASLGTRNTGELFF.

This rearrangement joins TRBV19 to TRBJ2-5; TRBD2 matches at 9 bases. Unmatched junction bases numbered 4, after V lost 6 bases and J lost 5 bases. Per germline, CDR1 LNHDA and CDR2 SQIVND (reference sequence). This CDR3 contains 13 residues. The CDR3: CASSAGGRETQYF. CDR3 DNA sequence: TGTGCCAGTAGCGCGGGAGGGCGGGAGACCCAGTACTTC.

CDR3: CSVANRGLAKNIQYF. Here the CDR3 DNA reads TGCAGCGTTGCGAACAGGGGTCTAGCCAAAAACATTCAGTACTTC. This chain uses TRBV29-1 with TRBJ2-4; 7 nucleotides align to TRBD1. After removal of 4 bases from V and 0 bases from J, the junction contained 6 bases not matched to a gene. CDR3 size: 15 residues. CDR1 is SQVTM and CDR2 is ANQGSEA in the germline V gene.

The chain couples TRBV19 to TRBJ1-5, with D tentatively TRBD1 (6 bases). Germline assignment: CDR1 LNHDA and CDR2 SQIVND (reference sequence). This CDR3 contains 17 residues. Trimming removed 4 bases at V and 3 bases at J, with 19 bases between. In DNA, the CDR3 is TGTGCCAGTAGTACCCCCGGCAGGGGCGCGGACAATCAGCCCCAGCATTTT. Its protein product is CASSTPGRGADNQPQHF.

Comment on this clone: At one boundary the junction diverges from the germline segment, which might be a read error. The gene calls are TRBV28 and TRBJ2-4; D is possibly TRBD2 (6 bases). The germline CDR1 and CDR2 sequences are MDHEN and SYDVKM. CDR3 length: 11 residues. CDR3 in amino acids: CASSRQKRVLF. CDR3 in DNA: TGTGCCAGCAGCCGTCAGAAGCGGGTACTCTTC.

This clone was detected only once. Other DNA sequences from this sample encode an identical CDR3 as well. This chain joins TRBV24-1 and TRBJ2-2; 8 bases align to TRBD2. Germline CDR1 is KGHDR and CDR2 is SFDVKD. CDR3 length equals 15 residues. The V and J ends lost 4 bases and 3 bases, in that order; junction bases with no gene match: 3. CDR3 sequence (DNA): TGTGCCACCAGTGACCTAGCGGGTGACACCGGGGAGCTGTTTTTT. Protein product: CATSDLAGDTGELFF.

J is TRBJ1-1 and V is TRBV25-1; D is unclear. The germline V gene encodes CDR1 MGHDK and CDR2 SYGVNS. With 3 bases removed from V and 7 bases from J, the gap between germline ends came to 9 bases. This CDR3 region has 12 residues. CDR3 sequence reads: CASSESGFEAFF. The DNA of the CDR3 is TGTGCCAGCAGTGAGTCCGGGTTTGAAGCTTTCTTT.

This sequence joins TRBV7-2 and TRBJ2-7; 12 bases map to TRBD1. This CDR3 has 15 residues. Unmatched junction bases numbered 7, after V lost 5 bases and J lost 5 bases. Germline V lookup: CDR1 SGHTA, CDR2 FQGNSA. CDR3 nucleotide sequence: TGTGCCAGCAGCCCGCGGGACAGGGGGCGCGACGAGCAGTACTTC. Translated: CASSPRDRGRDEQYF.

The chain carries TRBV28 and TRBJ2-1, with 7 bases that match TRBD2. The germline gives CDR1 MDHEN, CDR2 SYDVKM. V lost 4 bases and J lost 3; bases outside the gene matches: 9. The CDR3 is made up of 16 amino acids. CDR3 sequence: CASSSRLAGSYNEQFF. CDR3 nucleotides: TGTGCCAGCAGTTCGCGACTAGCCGGGAGCTACAATGAGCAGTTCTTC.

The V gene is TRBV2, the J gene TRBJ1-6; 9 bases line up with TRBD1. After removal of 7 bases from V and 6 bases from J, the junction contained 4 bases not matched to a gene. The CDR3 is made up of 14 amino acids. Germline CDR1 is SNHLY and CDR2 is FYNNEI. In DNA, the CDR3 is TGTGCCAGCACACAGGGGGCTCGTAATTCACCCCTCCACTTT. Its protein product is CASTQGARNSPLHF.

V usage is TRBV5-4 and J usage is TRBJ2-3, with D perhaps matching TRBD2 (6 bases). Trimming shortened V by 0 bases and J by 5 bases, and 7 bases separated the two germline ends. The CDR3 is 13 amino acids. Germline V gene lookup returns CDR1 SGHNT and CDR2 YYREEE (reference sequence). CDR3 protein: CASSLGGLDTQYF. Here the CDR3 DNA reads TGTGCCAGCAGCTTGGGGGGACTAGATACGCAGTATTTT. Combining the CDR3 with reference TRBV5-4 and TRBJ2-3 gives the whole variable domain ETGVTQSPTHLIKTRGQQVTLRCSSQSGHNTVSWYQQALGQGPQFIFQYYREEENGRGNFPPRFSGLQFPNYSSELNVNALELDDSALYLCASSLGGLDTQYFGPGTRLTVL.

The chain carries TRBV12-5 and TRBJ1-5; possible D gene TRBD1, 5 bases. Trimming pared 6 bases from V and 0 bases from J, leaving 15 bases between. The length of the CDR3 is 16 residues. Germline V gene data show CDR1 as LGHNT and CDR2 as FRNRAP. The CDR3 nucleotides are TGTGCTAGTGGGGAAATGGGGGGGTATAGCAATCAGCCCCAGCATTTT. It encodes CASGEMGGYSNQPQHF.

The chain has TRBV2 and TRBJ1-5; no firm D call. Trimming shortened V by 5 bases and J by 0 bases, and 11 bases separated the two germline ends. The germline gives CDR1 SNHLY, CDR2 FYNNEI. This CDR3 is 15 amino acids long. The CDR3 protein is CASSTEIYSNQPQHF. As DNA, the CDR3 is TGTGCCAGCAGTACAGAGATATATAGCAATCAGCCCCAGCATTTT.

V gene TRBV18 combines with J gene TRBJ2-7; the match to TRBD1 covers 8 bases. The CDR3 contains 14 residues. Germline V CDR1 and CDR2: KGHSH, LQKENI. Trimming removed 0 bases from V and 6 bases from J; junction bases left unmatched: 4. Written as DNA, the CDR3 is TGTGCCAGCTCACCACCGGGACAGGTTGGCGAGCAGTACTTC. It specifies CASSPPGQVGEQYF.

This chain links TRBV5-5 with TRBJ2-5, with D perhaps matching TRBD2 (5 bases). The CDR3 loop spans 14 amino acids. CDR1 is SGHKS and CDR2 is YYEKEE in the germline V gene (reference sequence). The V gene lost 8 bases and the J gene lost 5 bases, with 19 bases spanning the gap. CDR3 sequence: CASLSEGGRETQYF. The CDR3 coding sequence is TGTGCCAGTTTGTCTGAGGGCGGTCGGGAGACCCAGTACTTC.